A single sample is the source of the 30 T cell receptor beta chains below, sequenced in a study of identical twins. TCRdb re-derived calls from the 5' RACE reads in MiXCR, one entry per CDR3 protein. The table shows under 300,000 distinct CDR3 sequences, with 5.5% to 7.5% occurring only once. The data were also submitted as part of a second study, on T cells expressing NK-cell markers.

The sample comprised CD8+ T cells sorted from blood. The receptor set was obtained from a woman younger than 30 in good health.

This clonotype was seen many times. This chain joins TRBV10-2 and TRBJ1-5; D is ambiguous. Germline V gene sequence: CDR1 WSHSY, CDR2 SAAADI. Trimming removed 6 bases at V and 1 base at J, with 10 bases between. There are 14 residues in the CDR3. The DNA of the CDR3 is TGCGCCAGCAGCCTAAGTCCGAGCAATCAGCCCCAGCATTTT. It is translated as CASSLSPSNQPQHF.

In this sample, this clonotype turned up a few times. This chain connects TRBV20-1 to TRBJ2-1; the match to TRBD2 covers 13 bases. The germline V gene has CDR1 DFQATT and CDR2 SNEGSKA (reference sequence). The V gene end was trimmed by 2 bases and the J gene end by 7 bases; junction bases not matched to a gene: 11. The CDR3 length is 17 residues. The CDR3 protein is CSARLTSGRPRGNEQFF. As DNA, the CDR3 is TGCAGTGCTAGACTGACTAGCGGGAGGCCTCGAGGAAATGAGCAGTTCTTC.

This clonotype occurred a few times. This chain uses TRBV27 with TRBJ2-7; D gene unclear. The CDR3 covers 12 residues. Germline V gene sequence: CDR1 MNHEY, CDR2 SMNVEV (reference sequence). V lost 6 bases, J lost 3 bases, and 9 bases lay in between. The CDR3: CASSMTGYEQYF. As DNA, the CDR3 is TGTGCCAGCAGCATGACGGGCTACGAGCAGTACTTC.

CDR3 sequence (DNA): TGCGCCAGCAATGACAGGGGGCTCGGCTACACCTTC. Its translation is CASNDRGLGYTF. This rearrangement joins TRBV10-1 to TRBJ1-2, with 10 bases identical to TRBD1. CDR1 and CDR2 (germline): WNHNN, SYGVQD (reference sequence). This CDR3 contains 12 residues. The V segment lost 7 bases and the J segment 8 bases; nucleotides outside the gene matches: 4.

This clonotype was detected a few times. The V gene is TRBV11-2, the J gene TRBJ1-1; D unresolved. V dropped 0 bases and J dropped 11 bases, with 13 bases sitting between them. Germline CDR1 SGHAT, CDR2 FQNNGV. The CDR3 totals 13 residues. The CDR3 loop is CASSLDLGRKAFF. As DNA, the CDR3 is TGTGCCAGCAGCTTAGATTTGGGGAGGAAGGCTTTCTTT. The full variable domain, in which reference TRBV11-2 and TRBJ1-1 provide the parts outside the CDR3, is EAGVAQSPRYKIIEKRQSVAFWCNPISGHATLYWYQQILGQGPKLLIQFQNNGVVDDSQLPKDRFSAERLKGVDSTLKIQPAKLEDSAVYLCASSLDLGRKAFFGQGTRLTVV.

This clonotype was found many times. V and J are TRBV12-3 or TRBV12-4 and TRBJ1-1; maybe TRBD1 (6 bases). The V end was cut by 4 bases, the J end by 8 bases, with 14 bases between. The CDR3 consists of 13 residues. As DNA, the CDR3 is TGTGCCAGCAGTTCACCTGGGGGGGGCGAAGCTTTCTTT. Its protein is CASSSPGGGEAFF.

Many counts were recorded for this clonotype. The V call is TRBV9, the J call TRBJ1-6; D is perhaps TRBD1 (6 bases). The CDR3 is 15 residues long. CDR1 and CDR2 (germline): SGDLS, YYNGEE. V was shortened by 3 bases and J by 4 bases, with 11 bases between the two germline ends. In nucleotides, the CDR3 is TGTGCCAGCAGCGGACTGGACAGTTATAATTCACCCCTCCACTTT. Translating it yields CASSGLDSYNSPLHF.

This clonotype was seen more than once but under ten times. V gene TRBV7-9 combines with J gene TRBJ1-2, with a possible D match to TRBD1 (5 bases). The CDR3 has 15 amino acids. The V gene's germline CDR1 is SEHNR and CDR2 FQNEAQ (reference sequence). V lost 2 bases to trimming and J lost 4 bases, with 14 bases between them. CDR3 loop: CASSLIDGGGYGYTF. The DNA for the CDR3 is TGTGCCAGCAGCTTAATCGACGGGGGAGGCTATGGCTACACCTTC.

Many counts were recorded for this clonotype. V gene TRBV5-1 combines with J gene TRBJ2-7; D gene unclear. CDR1 SGHRS and CDR2 YFSETQ come from the germline V gene. The ends were cut back, 2 bases at V and 2 bases at J, with 11 bases in the middle. The CDR3 has 14 residues. The CDR3 coding sequence is TGCGCCAGCAGCTTTTTTTCCGGGCCCTACGAGCAGTACTTC. Its protein is CASSFFSGPYEQYF.

This chain joins TRBV3-1 and TRBJ2-6; perhaps TRBD1 as D (5 bases). Germline values: CDR1 LGHDT, CDR2 YNNKEL (reference sequence). The V end was cut by 4 bases, the J end by 1 base, with 17 bases between. The CDR3 is made up of 18 amino acids. CDR3: CASSPSGLDRSGANVLTF. The CDR3 DNA follows: TGTGCCAGCAGCCCCAGTGGTCTAGACAGATCTGGGGCCAACGTCCTGACTTTC.

The chain carries TRBV7-6 and TRBJ2-7, with D perhaps TRBD2 (5 bases). V was pared by 1 base and J by 1 base, with 11 bases between. Germline CDR1 and CDR2: SGHVS and FNYEAQ. The CDR3 length is 15 residues. CDR3 bases: TGTGCCAGCAGCTTAGAAGCGGCCCCATCCTACGAGCAGTACTTC. This translates into CASSLEAAPSYEQYF.

The rearrangement links TRBV6-5 to TRBJ2-1, with 8 positions matching TRBD1. There are 12 residues in the CDR3. CDR1 and CDR2 from the germline V gene are MNHEY and SVGAGI. Trimming removed 11 bases from V and 7 bases from J; junction bases left unmatched: 7. The CDR3, as DNA: TGTGCCTGCCTGACAGGGGAGAATGAGCAGTTCTTC. It is translated as CACLTGENEQFF.

This clonotype appeared a few times. The chain carries TRBV10-3 and TRBJ1-2, with D maybe TRBD1 (5 bases). Trimming pared 7 bases from V and 2 bases from J, leaving 11 bases between. Germline CDR1 reads ENHRY; CDR2 reads SYGVKD. There are 13 residues in the CDR3. CDR3 loop: CAITSRDNYGYTF. The CDR3 DNA reads TGTGCCATCACTAGTAGGGACAACTATGGCTACACCTTC.

This chain uses TRBV5-1 with TRBJ2-1; no clear D. Per germline, CDR1 SGHRS and CDR2 YFSETQ. The CDR3 has 13 amino acids. V was trimmed by 5 bases and J by 5 bases, leaving 11 bases between them. The chain's CDR3 is CASSPARNNEQFF. Written as DNA, the CDR3 is TGCGCCAGCAGTCCCGCCAGGAACAATGAGCAGTTCTTC.

This clonotype was observed many times. The chain recombines TRBV20-1 with TRBJ2-2; 11 bases map to TRBD2. In germline, CDR1 is DFQATT, CDR2 SNEGSKA (reference sequence). After removal of 0 bases from V and 6 bases from J, the junction contained 6 bases not matched to a gene. CDR3 length: 16 residues. The CDR3 DNA reads as TGCAGTGCTAGAGATCCCACTAGCGGGAGCGCCGGGGAGCTGTTTTTT. It encodes CSARDPTSGSAGELFF.

The chain recombines TRBV5-6 with TRBJ1-4, with 9 bases identical to TRBD1. The CDR3 length is 14 residues. Germline CDR1 and CDR2: SGHDT and YYEEEE. With 0 bases clipped from V and 6 bases from J, the junction kept 0 bases outside the gene matches. CDR3 coding DNA: TGTGCCAGCAGCTTGGGGACAGGGGATGAAAAACTGTTTTTT. As protein: CASSLGTGDEKLFF.

There are a few counts of this clonotype. V and J are TRBV20-1 and TRBJ2-1; 11 bases align to TRBD2. Germline CDR1 DFQATT, CDR2 SNEGSKA (reference sequence). V dropped 0 bases and J dropped 7; count of bases not matched to a gene: 8. This CDR3 spans 16 amino acids. The CDR3, as DNA: TGCAGTGCTAGAGATCAGGGTAGCGGGAGGGGGAATGAGCAGTTCTTC. Translating gives CSARDQGSGRGNEQFF.

This clonotype was observed many times. The rearrangement uses TRBV9 and TRBJ2-2; D remains unclear. Trimming took off 0 bases at V and 4 bases at J, with 1 base between the two ends. Germline assignment: CDR1 SGDLS and CDR2 YYNGEE. The CDR3 runs 12 residues. The DNA for the CDR3 is TGTGCCAGCAGCGTAGGCACCGGGGAGCTGTTTTTT. This sequence encodes CASSVGTGELFF.

This clonotype was counted between two and nine times. This chain uses TRBV7-3 with TRBJ2-1; 11 bases match TRBD1. With 7 bases clipped from V and 5 bases from J, the junction kept 4 bases outside the gene matches. Germline CDR1 is SGHTA and CDR2 is FQGTGA. The CDR3 sequence is 14 residues long. The CDR3 loop is CASTGTGGHNEQFF. As DNA, the CDR3 is TGTGCCAGCACCGGGACAGGGGGTCACAATGAGCAGTTCTTC.

V and J are TRBV29-1 and TRBJ1-1; 8 bases agree with TRBD1. The J segment lost 2 bases and the V segment lost 7 bases, leaving 6 bases of the junction unmatched. The CDR3 is 13 residues long. The germline CDR1 and CDR2 sequences are SQVTM and ANQGSEA. CDR3 nucleotide sequence: TGCAGCGCGACAGGGGACGCCAACACTGAAGCTTTCTTT. Encoded protein: CSATGDANTEAFF.

At least ten counts were recorded for this clonotype. V usage is TRBV7-6 and J usage is TRBJ2-1; D is possibly TRBD2 (6 bases). The germline gives CDR1 SGHVS, CDR2 FNYEAQ. Deletions cut 3 bases from V and 11 bases from J, with 11 bases between. The CDR3 totals 12 residues. The CDR3 DNA sequence: TGTGCCAGCAGCTTGGGGACTGATAAGCAGTTCTTC. It is translated as CASSLGTDKQFF.

This clonotype turned up a few times. The V call is TRBV12-3 or TRBV12-4, the J call TRBJ1-2, with D perhaps matching TRBD1 (5 bases). With 6 bases removed from V and 0 bases from J, the gap between germline ends came to 11 bases. This CDR3 has 14 residues. The CDR3 here is CASSTGLTNYGYTF. The CDR3 DNA reads as TGTGCCAGCAGCACGGGACTTACTAACTATGGCTACACCTTC.

CDR3 bases: TGTGCCAGCAGCACACCGGGACAATCCTACGAGCAGTACTTC. Protein: CASSTPGQSYEQYF. This chain connects TRBV7-9 to TRBJ2-7, with D perhaps TRBD1 (6 bases). Germline V gene data show CDR1 as SEHNR and CDR2 as FQNEAQ (reference sequence). Trimming shortened V by 5 bases and J by 1 base, and 12 bases separated the two germline ends. This CDR3 spans 14 amino acids. Filled out from reference TRBV7-9 and TRBJ2-7, the complete variable domain reads DTGVSQNPRHKITKRGQNVTFRCDPISEHNRLYWYRQTLGQGPEFLTYFQNEAQLEKSRLLSDRFSAERPKGSFSTLEIQRTEQGDSAMYLCASSTPGQSYEQYFGPGTRLTVT.

This clonotype came up a few times. The CDR3 nucleotides are TGTGCCAGCAGTTACAGGTCGAGCTCCTACGAGCAGTACTTC. It encodes CASSYRSSSYEQYF. The chain combines TRBV27 with TRBJ2-7; tentatively, D is TRBD1 (5 bases). Germline values: CDR1 MNHEY, CDR2 SMNVEV (reference sequence). This CDR3 spans 14 amino acids. Between the trimmed V and J ends, which lost 4 bases and 0 bases, there was a span of 10 bases.

This clonotype was recorded at least ten times. The chain recombines TRBV6-5 with TRBJ2-3; D gene unclear. The germline gives CDR1 MNHEY, CDR2 SVGAGI. The CDR3 extends over 12 amino acids. Between the trimmed V and J ends, which lost 6 bases and 4 bases, there was a span of 8 bases. DNA for the CDR3: TGTGCCAGCAGATCTCGCCCAGATACGCAGTATTTT. Amino acid sequence: CASRSRPDTQYF.

This clonotype was recorded at least ten times. J is TRBJ1-2 and V is TRBV3-1; D not certain. The CDR3 consists of 18 residues. Germline CDR1 is LGHDT and CDR2 is YNNKEL (reference sequence). V gave up 2 bases and J gave up 3 bases, with 22 bases separating them. CDR3 in amino acids: CASSQLSDTAWSHYGYTF. Here the CDR3 DNA reads TGTGCCAGCAGCCAACTCAGTGATACCGCATGGAGTCACTATGGCTACACCTTC.

This clonotype was counted only a few times. The V call is TRBV6-5, the J call TRBJ1-2, with 8 bases aligning to TRBD1. Germline lookup yields CDR1 MNHEY and CDR2 SVGAGI. J was trimmed by 4 bases and V by 4 bases; bases with no gene match: 8. The CDR3 is 15 residues long. The CDR3 reads CASSSKQGGLYGYTF. The CDR3 DNA is TGTGCCAGCAGTTCCAAACAGGGGGGGCTCTATGGCTACACCTTC.

The chain couples TRBV7-9 to TRBJ2-7; 7 bases match TRBD2. J gave up 2 bases and V 5 bases, and 12 bases lay outside the gene matches. This CDR3 contains 16 residues. Germline V gives CDR1 SEHNR, CDR2 FQNEAQ (reference sequence). The DNA for the CDR3 is TGTGCCAGCAGCCTAACGACGGGGGGTCCCCCCTACGAGCAGTACTTC. Amino acids: CASSLTTGGPPYEQYF.

In this sample, this clonotype turned up a few times. The chain employs TRBV10-3 and TRBJ2-2, with 8 bases identical to TRBD1. The CDR3 runs 13 residues. Germline V lookup: CDR1 ENHRY, CDR2 SYGVKD. V lost 10 bases and J lost 6; bases outside the gene matches: 7. CDR3 nucleotides: TGTGCCACCGGGACAGGTGGGCCCGGGGAGCTGTTTTTT. Its translation: CATGTGGPGELFF.

This clonotype was seen many times. This chain uses TRBV6-1 with TRBJ2-3, with 7 nucleotides matching TRBD2. Germline trimming cut 7 bases from V and 3 bases from J; bases unmatched to any gene: 7. The CDR3 covers 14 residues. Germline V gives CDR1 MNHNS, CDR2 SASEGT. The CDR3 protein is CASKLLGGTDTQYF. The CDR3 nucleotides are TGTGCCAGCAAACTACTGGGGGGGACAGATACGCAGTATTTT.